This T cell receptor (beta chain) is drawn from a study of monozygotic twins with inflammatory bowel disease. Whole-study results and caveats: Among twins, concordant and discordant pairs did not differ in repertoire similarity, possibly from limited power. Especially with disease activity, IBD patients shared fewer clonotypes with others than healthy twins did.

With respect to this clonotype: Its antigen remains unknown.

For each CDR3 protein, TCRdb gives one entry from its re-call of the 5' RACE reads, without DNA. The repertoire shows about 420,000 distinct CDR3 sequences; the top ten hold roughly 2.5%. What was sequenced was blood. The receptor was isolated from a human donor with ulcerative colitis or Crohn's disease, or a healthy co-twin of an affected twin (not recorded which).

The CDR3: CAWTGQLPEQYF. The chain joins TRBV30 to TRBJ2-7; the TCRdb D gene call, TRBD1, has no DNA to confirm it. The CDR3 loop spans 12 amino acids. CDR1 and CDR2 from the germline V gene are GTSNPN and SVGIG (reference sequence).